The T cell receptor (beta chain) under discussion was sequenced for a study of blood T cell repertoires in COVID-19. At the level of the study: Sites across the United States, Italy and Spain contributed samples from acute and convalescent COVID-19. Sample material is recorded as cDNA or gDNA derived from T cells, B-cell-depleted T cells, or PBMCs.

Authors' data handling: Amplification from reference gene primers served as the basis for estimated nucleated cell counts. Sequencing was performed with immunoSEQ multiplex PCR; in TCRdb, only in-frame clones are kept and a portion is missing. The V and J calls and clone size are taken from that table; D and trimming were inferred from the DNA. The repertoire has about 80,000 clones, around 83% of them found once; the top ten carry 9% to 10%. Trimming took 3 bases from V and 3 from J, leaving 12 bases between them. This CDR3 spans 15 amino acids. Germline V gene sequence: CDR1 SNHLY, CDR2 FYNNEI. The chain employs TRBV2 and TRBJ2-4; possibly TRBD2 for D (6 bases). The sequence was collected from a human donor in a cohort sampled during active COVID-19. The sequencing input was peripheral blood. The CDR3 DNA is TGTGCCAGCAGTGATGGACATAGCGGCAAAAACATTCAGTACTTC. Its translation: CASSDGHSGKNIQYF.